These 18 T cell receptor beta chains came from one sample sequenced in a study of blood T cells in healthy people across ages. The use of a sample-barcoded 5' primer and a J-beta primer mix characterized a second PCR of about 6 to 11 cycles. TCRdb redid the calling of the 5' RACE reads with MiXCR, one entry per CDR3 protein. This sample has fewer than 800,000 distinct CDR3 sequences, with roughly 32% found just once. Sample: blood. The receptors derive from a woman aged 80 or older in good health.

Only a few counts were recorded for this clonotype. This chain connects TRBV6-2 or TRBV6-3 to TRBJ1-5, with D possibly TRBD1 on 6 matching bases. Trimming removed 0 bases from V and 7 bases from J, with 16 bases in between. The CDR3 covers 16 residues. Germline V gene data show CDR1 as MNHEY and CDR2 as SVGEGT. CDR3 in DNA: TGTGCCAGCAGTTACTCAACGGGGGCGAGGAAACAGCCCCAGCATTTT. Translating gives CASSYSTGARKQPQHF.

The gene calls are TRBV20-1 and TRBJ1-4; D gene unclear. Per the germline V gene, CDR1 is DFQATT and CDR2 is SNEGSKA (reference sequence). Trimming took off 1 base at V and 7 bases at J, with 10 bases between the two ends. The CDR3 has 13 amino acids. CDR3 DNA sequence: TGCAGTGCTAGAGGCGACATAGGTGAAAAACTGTTTTTT. It translates to CSARGDIGEKLFF.

Notes on this clonotype: This may arise from a read error, as a much more abundant clone is one base away. The CDR3 loop is CASRDGRLLWYF. The DNA for the CDR3 is TGTGCCAGCAGAGACGGACGGCTCTTGTGGTACTTC. J is TRBJ2-7 and V is TRBV27, with unresolved D. CDR1 MNHEY and CDR2 SMNVEV come from the germline V gene (reference sequence). This CDR3 region has 12 residues. Trimming took off 6 bases at V and 12 bases at J, with 18 bases between the two ends.

This clonotype has a handful of counts. The V and J genes are TRBV23-1 and TRBJ2-1; D is possibly TRBD1 (7 bases). TRBV23-1 is given ORF status, its function remaining uncertain. The V and J ends lost 6 bases and 3 bases respectively, with 15 bases between them. The CDR3 extends over 15 amino acids. In DNA form, the CDR3 reads TGCGCCAGCAGCTGCAGACAGGGAGGCTACAATGAGCAGTTCTTC. Amino acids: CASSCRQGGYNEQFF.

This clonotype occurred many times. This chain connects TRBV5-6 to TRBJ2-7, with D tentatively TRBD2 (6 bases). The CDR3 extends over 13 amino acids. V dropped 2 bases and J dropped 3 bases, with 9 bases sitting between them. The germline gives CDR1 SGHDT, CDR2 YYEEEE. Here the CDR3 reads CASSLVSGYEQYF. The DNA for the CDR3 is TGTGCCAGCAGCTTAGTTAGCGGCTACGAGCAGTACTTC.

Comment on this clonotype: Just one base apart from a much larger clone, this may be a read error. The J gene is TRBJ2-7, the V gene TRBV6-2 or TRBV6-3; no clear D. The CDR3 has 12 residues. V was clipped by 5 bases and J by 7 bases, with 12 bases between them. Germline V CDR1 and CDR2: MNHEY, SVGEGT. CDR3 DNA sequence: TGTGCCAGCAGTCACCTGTACAGTGAGCAGTACTTC. Protein: CASSHLYSEQYF.

This clonotype was picked up many times. The V call is TRBV28, the J call TRBJ2-1; 11 positions match TRBD1. There are 16 residues in the CDR3. The V gene's germline CDR1 is MDHEN and CDR2 SYDVKM. With 5 bases clipped from V and 9 bases from J, the junction kept 12 bases outside the gene matches. The CDR3 DNA reads TGTGCCAGCAGTCCCCGGCGTGGACAGGGGGCTAGTGAGCAGTTCTTC. Residues: CASSPRRGQGASEQFF.

This clonotype was observed at least ten times. The V call is TRBV7-2, the J call TRBJ2-7, with 9 bases identical to TRBD2. The CDR3 loop spans 15 amino acids. Germline CDR1 SGHTA, CDR2 FQGNSA. Trimming took 1 base from V and 5 from J; bases not matched to a gene: 6. Written as DNA, the CDR3 is TGTGCCAGCAGCTTAGTCATTAGCGGGGGTAACGAGCAGTACTTC. It codes for CASSLVISGGNEQYF. Full variable domain (outside the CDR3, taken from reference TRBV7-2 and TRBJ2-7): GAGVSQSPSNKVTEKGKDVELRCDPISGHTALYWYRQSLGQGLEFLIYFQGNSAPDKSGLPSDRFSAERTGGSVSTLTIQRTQQEDSAVYLCASSLVISGGNEQYFGPGTRLTVT.

CDR3 coding DNA: TGTGCCAGCACTCGTGGGCTTGGGGGCGATTCGCTCCCGTACTTC. Protein product: CASTRGLGGDSLPYF. The chain combines TRBV12-3 or TRBV12-4 with TRBJ2-5; D is possibly TRBD1 (6 bases). The germline V and J ends were trimmed by 7 bases and 13 bases, with 28 bases remaining between them. The CDR3 totals 15 residues.

Many counts were recorded for this clonotype. The rearrangement links TRBV20-1 to TRBJ2-3; D remains unclear. Trimming cost V 6 bases and J 8 bases, with 21 bases left between them. Germline V gene lookup returns CDR1 DFQATT and CDR2 SNEGSKA (reference sequence). CDR3 length equals 14 residues. Here the CDR3 DNA reads TGCAGTGCCCGAGCCATTACCGGTTTGGGTACGCAGTATTTT. Protein sequence: CSARAITGLGTQYF.

The CDR3 coding sequence is TGTGCCAGCAGTTACTCTCCGGGACAGCTCAATGAGCAGTTCTTC. Translated, it gives CASSYSPGQLNEQFF. The chain carries TRBV6-5 and TRBJ2-1; TRBD1 matches 7 bases. The CDR3 is 15 amino acids. The germline CDR1 and CDR2 sequences are MNHEY and SVGAGI. The trim removed 0 bases at V and 6 bases at J, leaving 5 bases unmatched.

This clonotype occurred many times. V usage is TRBV28 and J usage is TRBJ2-7, with TRBD1 as a possible D gene (5 bases). The CDR3 covers 14 residues. Germline loops: CDR1 MDHEN, CDR2 SYDVKM. Trimming left V 6 bases short and J 4 bases short, with 16 bases between. The CDR3 DNA reads as TGTGCCAGCAGCCCCTGGGGCCAGTCATACGAGCAGTACTTC. This sequence encodes CASSPWGQSYEQYF.

This clonotype has a handful of counts. The rearrangement uses TRBV11-1 and TRBJ2-3; D tentatively fits TRBD1 or TRBD2 (5 bases each). V was trimmed by 5 bases and J by 7 bases, leaving 16 bases between them. The CDR3 has 14 amino acids. Germline V lookup: CDR1 SGHAT, CDR2 FQDESV (reference sequence). CDR3 coding DNA: TGTGCCAGCAGCCCCCCGGGGCAGGGAAATACGCAGTATTTT. It is translated as CASSPPGQGNTQYF.

Notes on this clonotype: Possible read error: a much larger clone is one base away. The CDR3 sequence: CASSVNLRQKPNQPQHF. The CDR3 DNA is TGTGCCAGCAGCGTTAACCTTAGACAGAAGCCCAATCAGCCCCAGCATTTT. This chain links TRBV9 with TRBJ1-5; D might be TRBD1 (5 bases). The CDR3 is made up of 17 amino acids. Between the trimmed V and J ends, which lost 2 bases and 3 bases, there was a span of 18 bases. From germline, CDR1 is SGDLS and CDR2 YYNGEE.

This clonotype was seen repeatedly, ten times or more. As DNA, the CDR3 is TGTGCCAGCAGCTTTAGCTCAGGGGGAAATGAGCAGTTCTTC. It codes for CASSFSSGGNEQFF. The rearrangement uses TRBV7-8 and TRBJ2-1, with 7 positions matching TRBD1. The CDR3 spans 14 residues. CDR1 is SGHVS and CDR2 is FQNEAQ in the germline V gene. V dropped 3 bases and J dropped 7; count of bases not matched to a gene: 6.

This clonotype was seen at least ten times. This chain links TRBV20-1 with TRBJ1-5; possible D gene TRBD1, 6 bases. Germline V gene sequence: CDR1 DFQATT, CDR2 SNEGSKA (reference sequence). The CDR3 consists of 15 residues. Trimming took 6 bases from V and 1 from J, leaving 16 bases between them. The CDR3 region is CSAERGGGSNQPQHF. The CDR3 DNA sequence: TGCAGTGCCGAGCGAGGGGGGGGGAGCAATCAGCCCCAGCATTTT.

A word on this clonotype: This may be a read error, as it is one base from a much larger clone. The rearrangement uses TRBV27 and TRBJ2-5; 11 bases fit TRBD1. The V and J ends lost 6 bases and 11 bases, in that order; junction bases with no gene match: 11. Per the germline V gene, CDR1 is MNHEY and CDR2 is SMNVEV (reference sequence). This CDR3 has 14 amino acids. This chain's CDR3 is CASRGDRGKNEQYF. The CDR3 nucleotides are TGTGCCAGCAGGGGGGACAGGGGGAAGAATGAGCAGTACTTC.

This clonotype occurred a few times. The chain has TRBV3-1 and TRBJ2-3, with 11 bases lining up with TRBD2. V lost 4 bases, J lost 6 bases, and 9 bases stayed unmatched. CDR1 is LGHDT, CDR2 YNNKEL, per germline (reference sequence). CDR3 length: 16 residues. DNA of the CDR3: TGTGCCAGCAGCCCTATGGTTGCTAGCGGGGGGGATACGCAGTATTTT. Translating it yields CASSPMVASGGDTQYF.